One T cell receptor beta chain is described in this entry. The CDR3 covers 12 residues. V lost 6 bases and J lost 4; bases outside the gene matches: 6. CDR1 and CDR2 (germline): SQVTM, ANQGSEA. What the recovered Cohort 3 donors had was two negative PCRs, clearance, or symptom resolution. The data derive from a study of blood T cell repertoires in COVID-19. Authors' analysis steps: How many nucleated cells were present was estimated from reference gene primer amplification. Profiling relied on immunoSEQ multiplex PCR, and the TCRdb table lists in-frame clones only, not all of them. That table is the source of V, J and clone size, and D and trimming were worked out from the DNA. The sample carries over 150,000 clones, about 90% recorded once.

The J gene is TRBJ2-7, the V gene TRBV29-1, with TRBD1 identical over 7 bases. Specimen: PBMCs or T cells enriched from blood (not recorded which). This TCR derives from a woman in her forties or fifties who had recovered from COVID-19. In nucleotides, the CDR3 is TGCAGCGTGAACAGGGGAAGGTACGAGCAGTACTTC. Translation gives CSVNRGRYEQYF.